Detailed here is one T cell receptor beta chain. The data belong to a study of blood T cell repertoires in COVID-19. As for the study in general: The origin of the acute and convalescent COVID-19 samples was the United States, Italy and Spain.

V lost 1 base, J lost 3 bases, and 10 bases lay in between. The length of the CDR3 is 14 residues. Germline V gene sequence: CDR1 SGHDN, CDR2 FVKESK. As originally analysed: Reference gene primer amplification gave nucleated cell count estimates. Sequencing used immunoSEQ multiplex PCR; TCRdb keeps in-frame clones, though not all of them. V, J and clone size reflect that table, while D and trimming were determined from the DNA. This table has approximately 140,000 clones, roughly 84% appearing once. The chain links TRBV14 to TRBJ2-7; D is possibly TRBD1 (5 bases). The receptor comes from a woman aged 60-75 years with acute or convalescent COVID-19. Sequenced: peripheral blood. CDR3 protein: CASSQVDSYYEQYF. CDR3 nucleotide sequence: TGTGCCAGCAGCCAAGTAGACAGCTACTACGAGCAGTACTTC.